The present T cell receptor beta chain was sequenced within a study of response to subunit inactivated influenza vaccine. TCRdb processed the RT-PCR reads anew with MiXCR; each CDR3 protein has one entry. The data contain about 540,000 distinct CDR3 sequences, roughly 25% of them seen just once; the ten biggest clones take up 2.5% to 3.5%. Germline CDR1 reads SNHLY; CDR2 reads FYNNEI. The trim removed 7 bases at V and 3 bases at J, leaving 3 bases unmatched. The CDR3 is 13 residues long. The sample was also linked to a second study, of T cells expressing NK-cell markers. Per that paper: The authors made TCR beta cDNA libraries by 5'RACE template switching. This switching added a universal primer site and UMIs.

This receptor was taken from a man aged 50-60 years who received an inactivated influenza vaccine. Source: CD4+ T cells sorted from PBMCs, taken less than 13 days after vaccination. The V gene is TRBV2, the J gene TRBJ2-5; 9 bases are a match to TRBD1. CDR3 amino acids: CASTGTGKETQYF. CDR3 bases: TGTGCCAGCACCGGGACAGGGAAAGAGACCCAGTACTTC. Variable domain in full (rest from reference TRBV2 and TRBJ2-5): EPEVTQTPSHQVTQMGQEVILRCVPISNHLYFYWYRQILGQKVEFLVSFYNNEISEKSEIFDDQFSVERPDGSNFTLKIRSTKLEDSAMYFCASTGTGKETQYFGPGTRLLVL.